The present T cell receptor beta chain was sequenced within a study of cytomegalovirus exposure and HLA in healthy donors. Study-wide results and caveats: In a later analysis, HLA-C alleles had the fewest associated TCRs, DRB1 alleles the most. Prediction of most subjects' HLA-A and HLA-B alleles by TCR beta sequences was reportedly accurate. Roughly uniform depth of sequencing across donors was assumed in presence/absence analyses. Donor immune exposure was known only as CMV serostatus.

Primers included in the PCR were 60 Vbeta and 13 Jbeta primers. Clones were sequenced by immunoSEQ multiplex PCR, and TCRdb holds only the in-frame ones, with some missing. Of 110,000 to 150,000 clones listed, around four fifths were seen once; the top ten hold under 3%. As to this clone: The target antigen is unknown.

The TCR originated in a female donor in good health and CMV-seronegative. Input material: PBMCs.

The CDR3 DNA sequence: TGTGCCACCAGCAGAGATTTTTCGTCCGGGGAGCTGTTTTTT. Protein product: CATSRDFSSGELFF. The genes are TRBV15 and TRBJ2-2; D is ambiguous. Trimming removed 0 bases at V and 6 bases at J, with 8 bases between. This CDR3 is built from 14 residues. The germline gives CDR1 LNHNV, CDR2 YYDKDF (reference sequence).